The present T cell receptor beta chain was sequenced within a study of response to subunit inactivated influenza vaccine (dated by TCRdb to 2017 to 2018). With regard to the full study: Deep quantitative T cell receptor repertoire profiling was used in the study to track responses to a trivalent subunit inactivated influenza vaccine. The investigation overall reported the following: The authors suggested that each seasonal influenza vaccination may recruit only a limited number of new T cells.

From cysteine to phenylalanine, the CDR3 is 16 amino acids long. The kept DNA is CDR3 alone, 48 bases in frame from the first base. Ends trimmed: V by 0 bases, J by 0 bases; bases unmatched to a gene: 2. Per the germline V gene, SGHRS is the CDR1 and YFSETQ is the CDR2. Library creation used RT-PCR. Sequenced using an Illumina HiSeq 2500. The public reads were quality trimmed at Q25 with fastp and then assembled into clones with MiXCR by TCRdb, keeping productive beta chains. Each entry merges the rows of one CDR3 protein and shows their most common DNA and genes. The sample includes hundreds of thousands of distinct CDR3 sequences, with 15% to 18% observed a single time. The ten largest clones capture around a tenth of the sample. Worth noting for this clonotype: Its antigen is still unknown. No quality values exist for individual bases; no much larger clone is one base distant.

This TCR came from a man aged 50-60 years who received an inactivated influenza vaccine. Donor details come from another sample of the same person, matched by shared clones. The material sequenced was PBMCs from blood, taken 11 to 12 days after vaccination. The chain joins TRBV5-1 to TRBJ2-4, with 8 bases aligning to TRBD2. The DNA is TGCGCCAGCAGCTTGGAAGCGGGGGTAGCCAAAAACATTCAGTACTTC. The translation is CASSLEAGVAKNIQYF.